This entry features one T cell receptor (beta chain) sequence. The data originate from a study of T cells in Graves' hyperthyroidism and ophthalmopathy. Amplification of TCR beta CDR3 regions was performed using RNA transcripts as template. Primed by the HTBI set, a first-round RT-PCR was run on the TCR CDR3. TCRdb re-called the multiplex PCR reads with MiXCR, one entry per CDR3 protein. This table has 210,000 or so distinct CDR3 sequences, 15% to 20% appearing once. Clinical symptoms, serum thyroxine and TRAb, thyroid ultrasound and orbital computed tomography were used for the diagnoses. V was trimmed by 3 bases and J by 0 bases, leaving 23 bases between them. Per the germline V gene, CDR1 is KGHSH and CDR2 is LQKENI. This CDR3 spans 19 amino acids.

The sequenced sample consisted of blood. The chain joins TRBV18 to TRBJ1-2; D is ambiguous. This TCR derives from a man in his fifties with Graves' hyperthyroidism. The CDR3 region is CASSPPRRIGRQSNYGYTF. CDR3 sequence (DNA): TGTGCCAGCTCACCCCCGAGACGGATAGGGAGGCAATCTAACTATGGCTACACCTTC.